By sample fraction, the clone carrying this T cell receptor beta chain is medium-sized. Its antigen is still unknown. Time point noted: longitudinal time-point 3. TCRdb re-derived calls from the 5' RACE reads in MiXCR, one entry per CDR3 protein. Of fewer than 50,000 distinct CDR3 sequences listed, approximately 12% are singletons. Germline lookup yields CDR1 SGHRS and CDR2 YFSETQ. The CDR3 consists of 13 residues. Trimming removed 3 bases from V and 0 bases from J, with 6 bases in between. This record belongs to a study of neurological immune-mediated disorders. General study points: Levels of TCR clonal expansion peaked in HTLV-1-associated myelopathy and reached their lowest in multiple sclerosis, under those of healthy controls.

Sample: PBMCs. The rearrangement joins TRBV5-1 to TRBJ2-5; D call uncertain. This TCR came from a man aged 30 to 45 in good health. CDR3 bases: TGCGCCAGCAGCTCCCCGAACCAAGAGACCCAGTACTTC. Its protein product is CASSSPNQETQYF.